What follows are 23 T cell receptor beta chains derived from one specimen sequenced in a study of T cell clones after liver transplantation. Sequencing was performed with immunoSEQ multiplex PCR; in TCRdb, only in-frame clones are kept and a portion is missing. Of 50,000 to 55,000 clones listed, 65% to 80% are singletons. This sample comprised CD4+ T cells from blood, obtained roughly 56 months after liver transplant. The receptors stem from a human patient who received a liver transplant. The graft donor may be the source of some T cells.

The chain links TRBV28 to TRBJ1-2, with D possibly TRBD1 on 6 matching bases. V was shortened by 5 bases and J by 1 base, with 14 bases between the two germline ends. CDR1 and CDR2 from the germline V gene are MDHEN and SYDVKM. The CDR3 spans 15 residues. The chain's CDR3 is CASSVGDRINYGYTF. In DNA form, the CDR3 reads TGTGCCAGCAGTGTGGGTGACAGGATTAACTATGGCTACACCTTC.

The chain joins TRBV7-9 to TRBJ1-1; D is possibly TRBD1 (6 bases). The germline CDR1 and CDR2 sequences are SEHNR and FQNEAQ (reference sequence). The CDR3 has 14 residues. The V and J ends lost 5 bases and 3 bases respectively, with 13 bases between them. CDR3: CASSRGTLDTEAFF. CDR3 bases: TGTGCCAGCAGCCGAGGGACACTAGACACTGAAGCTTTCTTT.

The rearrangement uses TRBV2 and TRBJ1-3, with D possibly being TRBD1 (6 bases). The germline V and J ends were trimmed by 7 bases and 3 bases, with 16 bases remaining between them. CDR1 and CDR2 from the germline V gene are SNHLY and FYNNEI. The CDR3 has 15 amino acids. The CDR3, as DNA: TGTGCCAGCACCGGAGGGGGGGGATATGGAAACACCATATATTTT. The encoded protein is CASTGGGGYGNTIYF.

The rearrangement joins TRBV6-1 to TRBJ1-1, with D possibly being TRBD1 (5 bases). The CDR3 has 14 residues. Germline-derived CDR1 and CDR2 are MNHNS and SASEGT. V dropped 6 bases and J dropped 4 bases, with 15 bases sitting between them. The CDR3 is CASSGAGTSTEAFF. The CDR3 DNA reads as TGTGCCAGCAGCGGAGCCGGGACGAGCACTGAAGCTTTCTTT.

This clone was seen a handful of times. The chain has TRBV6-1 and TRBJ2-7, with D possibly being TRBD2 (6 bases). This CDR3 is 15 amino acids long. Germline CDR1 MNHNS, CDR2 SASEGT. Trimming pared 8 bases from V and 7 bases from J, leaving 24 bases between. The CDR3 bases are TGTGCCAGCGAAGATATCAAGGGGCCGGGGGTTGAGCAGTACTTC. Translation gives CASEDIKGPGVEQYF.

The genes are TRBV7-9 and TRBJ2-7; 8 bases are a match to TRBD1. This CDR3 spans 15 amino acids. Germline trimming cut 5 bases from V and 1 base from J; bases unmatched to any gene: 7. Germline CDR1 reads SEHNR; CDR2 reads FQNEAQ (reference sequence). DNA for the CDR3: TGTGCCAGCAGCCCCTCCCGGGACAGGTCCTACGAGCAGTACTTC. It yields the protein CASSPSRDRSYEQYF. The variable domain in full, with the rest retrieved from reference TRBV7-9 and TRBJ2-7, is DTGVSQNPRHKITKRGQNVTFRCDPISEHNRLYWYRQTLGQGPEFLTYFQNEAQLEKSRLLSDRFSAERPKGSFSTLEIQRTEQGDSAMYLCASSPSRDRSYEQYFGPGTRLTVT.

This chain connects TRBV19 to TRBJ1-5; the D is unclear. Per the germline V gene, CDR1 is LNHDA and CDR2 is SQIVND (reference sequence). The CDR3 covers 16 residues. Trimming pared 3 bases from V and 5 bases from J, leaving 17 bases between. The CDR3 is CASSIQLGRLDQPQHF. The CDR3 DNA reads TGTGCCAGTAGTATTCAGTTGGGTCGGTTAGATCAGCCCCAGCATTTT.

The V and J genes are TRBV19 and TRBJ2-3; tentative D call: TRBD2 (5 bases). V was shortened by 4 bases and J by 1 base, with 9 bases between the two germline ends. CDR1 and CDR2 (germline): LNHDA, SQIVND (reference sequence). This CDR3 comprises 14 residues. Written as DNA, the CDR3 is TGTGCCAGTAGTACGGGAAGGGGCACAGATACGCAGTATTTT. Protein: CASSTGRGTDTQYF.

CDR3 sequence: CASKRPGMGPQHF. CDR3 in DNA: TGTGCCAGCAAACGGCCGGGGATGGGTCCCCAGCATTTT. The chain combines TRBV27 with TRBJ1-5, with D uncertain. Trimming cost V 7 bases and J 10 bases, with 17 bases left between them. CDR3 length equals 13 residues. Germline CDR1 and CDR2: MNHEY and SMNVEV (reference sequence).

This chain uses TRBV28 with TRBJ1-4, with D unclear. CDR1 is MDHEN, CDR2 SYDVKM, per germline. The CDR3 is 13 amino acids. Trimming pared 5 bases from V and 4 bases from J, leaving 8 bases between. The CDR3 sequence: CASSAGLNEKLFF. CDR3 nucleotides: TGTGCCAGCAGTGCGGGCCTTAATGAAAAACTGTTTTTT.

CDR3 in DNA: TGTGCCTGGAGTCTCCAAGGGGGAGGCGGCAATCAGCCCCAGCATTTT. This sequence encodes CAWSLQGGGGNQPQHF. The chain uses TRBV30 and TRBJ1-5; possibly TRBD1 for D (6 bases). This CDR3 is built from 16 residues. CDR1 is GTSNPN, CDR2 SVGIG, per germline (reference sequence). V shed 2 bases and J shed 2 bases, with 16 bases lying between them.

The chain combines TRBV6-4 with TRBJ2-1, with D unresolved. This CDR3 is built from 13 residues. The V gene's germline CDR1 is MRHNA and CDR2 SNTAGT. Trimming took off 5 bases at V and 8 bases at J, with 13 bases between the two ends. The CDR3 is CASSKELVDEQFF. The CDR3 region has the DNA TGTGCCAGCAGTAAAGAGCTAGTCGATGAGCAGTTCTTC.

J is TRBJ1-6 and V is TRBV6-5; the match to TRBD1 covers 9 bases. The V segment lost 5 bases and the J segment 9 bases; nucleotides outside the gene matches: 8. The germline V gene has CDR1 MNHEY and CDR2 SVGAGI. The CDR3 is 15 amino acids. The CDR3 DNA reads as TGTGCCAGCAGTCACGACAGGGGGAAGGTTTCACCCCTCCACTTT. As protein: CASSHDRGKVSPLHF.

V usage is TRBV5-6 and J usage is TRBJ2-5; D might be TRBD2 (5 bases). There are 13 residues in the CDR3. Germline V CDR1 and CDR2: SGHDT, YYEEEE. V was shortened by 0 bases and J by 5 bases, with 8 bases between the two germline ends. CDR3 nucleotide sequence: TGTGCCAGCAGCTTGGGTGGGGAGGAGACCCAGTACTTC. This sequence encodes CASSLGGEETQYF.

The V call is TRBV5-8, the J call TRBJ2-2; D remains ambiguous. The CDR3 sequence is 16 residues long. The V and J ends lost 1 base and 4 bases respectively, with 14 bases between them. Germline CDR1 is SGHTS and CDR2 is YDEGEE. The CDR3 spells CASSLMADLFTGELFF. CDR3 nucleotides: TGTGCCAGCAGCTTGATGGCCGATCTCTTCACCGGGGAGCTGTTTTTT.

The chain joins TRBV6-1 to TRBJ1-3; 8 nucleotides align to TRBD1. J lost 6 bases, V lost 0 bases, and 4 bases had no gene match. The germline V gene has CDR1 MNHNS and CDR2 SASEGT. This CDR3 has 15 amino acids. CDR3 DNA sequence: TGTGCCAGCAGTGAAGCGCGGACAGGGATAAACACCATATATTTT. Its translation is CASSEARTGINTIYF.

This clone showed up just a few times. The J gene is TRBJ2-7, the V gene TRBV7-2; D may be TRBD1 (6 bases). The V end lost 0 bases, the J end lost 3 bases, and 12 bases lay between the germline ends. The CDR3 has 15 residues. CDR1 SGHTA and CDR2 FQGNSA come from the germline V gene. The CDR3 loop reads CASSLAPDSVYEQYF. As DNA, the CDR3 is TGTGCCAGCAGCTTAGCCCCGGACAGTGTCTACGAGCAGTACTTC.

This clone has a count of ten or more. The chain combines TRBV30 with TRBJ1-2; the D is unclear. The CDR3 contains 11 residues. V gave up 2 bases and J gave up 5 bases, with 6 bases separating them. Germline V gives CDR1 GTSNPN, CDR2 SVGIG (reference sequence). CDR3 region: CAWSTGYGYTF. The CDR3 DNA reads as TGTGCCTGGAGTACTGGGTATGGCTACACCTTC.

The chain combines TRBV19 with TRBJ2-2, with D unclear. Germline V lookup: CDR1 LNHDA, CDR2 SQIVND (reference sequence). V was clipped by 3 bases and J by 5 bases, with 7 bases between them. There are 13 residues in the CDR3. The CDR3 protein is CASSIRVTGELFF. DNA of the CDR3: TGTGCCAGTAGTATCCGAGTTACCGGGGAGCTGTTTTTT.

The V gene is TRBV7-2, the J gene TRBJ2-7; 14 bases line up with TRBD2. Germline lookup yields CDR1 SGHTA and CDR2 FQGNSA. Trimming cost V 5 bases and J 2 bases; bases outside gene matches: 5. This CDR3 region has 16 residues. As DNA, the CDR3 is TGTGCCAGCAGCCTGGGACTAGCGGGGGCCCCCTACGAGCAGTACTTC. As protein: CASSLGLAGAPYEQYF.

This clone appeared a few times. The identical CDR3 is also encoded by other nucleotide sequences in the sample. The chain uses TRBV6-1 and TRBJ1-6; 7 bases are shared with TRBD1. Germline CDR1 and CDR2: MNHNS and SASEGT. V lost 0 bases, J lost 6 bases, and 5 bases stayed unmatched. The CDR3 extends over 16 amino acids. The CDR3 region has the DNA TGTGCCAGCAGTGAAGCGGGGGGACAGCTTAATTCACCCCTCCACTTT. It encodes CASSEAGGQLNSPLHF.

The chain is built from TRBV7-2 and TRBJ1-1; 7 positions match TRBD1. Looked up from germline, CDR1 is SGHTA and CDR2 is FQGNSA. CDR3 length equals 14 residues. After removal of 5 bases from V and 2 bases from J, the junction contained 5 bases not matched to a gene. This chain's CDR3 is CASSPRQGNTEAFF. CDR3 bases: TGTGCCAGCAGCCCAAGACAGGGTAACACTGAAGCTTTCTTT.

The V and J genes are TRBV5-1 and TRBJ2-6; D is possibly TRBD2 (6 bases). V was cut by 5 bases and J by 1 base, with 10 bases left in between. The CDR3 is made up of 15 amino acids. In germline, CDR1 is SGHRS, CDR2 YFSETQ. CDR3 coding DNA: TGCGCCAGCAGTTCGACTAGATCTGGGGCCAACGTCCTGACTTTC. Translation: CASSSTRSGANVLTF.